This T cell receptor beta chain was recorded in a study of OX40 agonist ivuxolimab in advanced cancers. About the research overall: Ivuxolimab, an antibody acting as an agonist of OX40 (CD134), was used to treat patients.

Trimming took 0 bases from V and 5 from J, leaving 8 bases between them. Germline V lookup: CDR1 GTSNPN, CDR2 SVGIG (reference sequence). The CDR3 contains 13 residues. Clones were sequenced by immunoSEQ multiplex PCR, and TCRdb holds only the in-frame ones, with some missing. This repertoire shows 69,000 or so clones, 85% found once; its top ten account for under 0.9%. Only a few counts were recorded for this clone. Prior autoimmune disease or systemic immunosuppression barred patients. The chain combines TRBV30 with TRBJ1-5; D is possibly TRBD1 (5 bases). The source was CD4+ or CD8+ T cells sorted from blood, collected in a trial of the OX40 agonist ivuxolimab. This receptor was identified in an adult with an advanced solid tumor such as melanoma, head and neck, liver or kidney cancer. CDR3: CAWSVMGDQPQHF. CDR3 coding DNA: TGTGCCTGGAGTGTAATGGGGGATCAGCCCCAGCATTTT.